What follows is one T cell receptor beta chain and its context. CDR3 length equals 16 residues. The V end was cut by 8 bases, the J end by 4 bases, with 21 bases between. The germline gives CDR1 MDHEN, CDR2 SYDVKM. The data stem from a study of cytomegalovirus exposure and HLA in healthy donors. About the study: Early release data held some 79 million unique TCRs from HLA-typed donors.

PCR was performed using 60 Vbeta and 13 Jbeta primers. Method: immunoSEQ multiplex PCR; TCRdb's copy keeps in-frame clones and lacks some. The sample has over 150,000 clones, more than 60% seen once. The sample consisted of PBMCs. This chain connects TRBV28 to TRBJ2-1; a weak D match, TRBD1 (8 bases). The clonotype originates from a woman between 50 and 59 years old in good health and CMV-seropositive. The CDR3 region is CASPPPQGGRYNEQFF. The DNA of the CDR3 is TGTGCCAGCCCCCCCCCACAGGGGGGGAGGTACAATGAGCAGTTCTTC. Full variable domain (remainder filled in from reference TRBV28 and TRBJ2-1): DVKVTQSSRYLVKRTGEKVFLECVQDMDHENMFWYRQDPGLGLRLIYFSYDVKMKEKGDIPEGYSVSREKKERFSLILESASTNQTSMYLCASPPPQGGRYNEQFFGPGTRLTVL.